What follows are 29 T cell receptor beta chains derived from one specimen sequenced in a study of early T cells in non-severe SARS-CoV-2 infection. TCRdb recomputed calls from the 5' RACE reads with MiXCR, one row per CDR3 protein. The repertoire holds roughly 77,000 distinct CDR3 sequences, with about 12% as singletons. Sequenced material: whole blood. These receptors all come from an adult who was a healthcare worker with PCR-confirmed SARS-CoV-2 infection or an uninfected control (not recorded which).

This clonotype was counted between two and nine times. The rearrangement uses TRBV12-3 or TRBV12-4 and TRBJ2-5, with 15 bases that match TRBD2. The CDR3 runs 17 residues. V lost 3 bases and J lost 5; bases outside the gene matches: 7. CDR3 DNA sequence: TGTGCCAGCAGTTTGGGACTAGCGGGAGGATTCGGTGAGACCCAGTACTTC. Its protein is CASSLGLAGGFGETQYF.

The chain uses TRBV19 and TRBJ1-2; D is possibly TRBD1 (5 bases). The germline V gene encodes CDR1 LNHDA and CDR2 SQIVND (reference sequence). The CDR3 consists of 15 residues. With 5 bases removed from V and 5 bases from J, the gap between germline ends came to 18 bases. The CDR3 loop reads CASSLPGRTRYGYTF. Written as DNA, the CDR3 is TGTGCCAGTAGTTTACCGGGACGGACAAGATATGGCTACACCTTC.

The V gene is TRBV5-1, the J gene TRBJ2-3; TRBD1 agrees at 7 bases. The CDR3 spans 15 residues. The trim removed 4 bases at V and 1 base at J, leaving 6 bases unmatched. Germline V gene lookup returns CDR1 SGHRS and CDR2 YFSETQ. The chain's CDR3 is CASSVGTVRTDTQYF. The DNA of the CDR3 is TGCGCCAGCAGCGTAGGGACAGTCCGCACAGATACGCAGTATTTT.

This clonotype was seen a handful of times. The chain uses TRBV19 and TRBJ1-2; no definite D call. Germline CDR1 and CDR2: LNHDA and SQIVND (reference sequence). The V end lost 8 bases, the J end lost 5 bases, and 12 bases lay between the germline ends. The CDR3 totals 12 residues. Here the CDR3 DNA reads TGTGCCAGTTATTCAGGAGAGTATGGCTACACCTTC. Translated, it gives CASYSGEYGYTF.

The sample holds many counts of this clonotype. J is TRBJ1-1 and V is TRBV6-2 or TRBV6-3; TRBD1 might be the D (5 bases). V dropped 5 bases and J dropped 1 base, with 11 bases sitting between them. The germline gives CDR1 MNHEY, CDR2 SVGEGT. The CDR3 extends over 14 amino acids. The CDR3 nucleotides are TGTGCCAGCAGTCCCAACCAGGGGAACACTGAAGCTTTCTTT. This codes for CASSPNQGNTEAFF.

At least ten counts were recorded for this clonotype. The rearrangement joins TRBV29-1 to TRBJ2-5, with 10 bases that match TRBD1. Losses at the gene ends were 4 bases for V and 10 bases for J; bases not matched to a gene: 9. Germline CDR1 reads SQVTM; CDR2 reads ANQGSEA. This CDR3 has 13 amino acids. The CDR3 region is CSVAFGDRGLQYF. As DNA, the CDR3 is TGCAGCGTTGCGTTTGGGGACAGGGGCCTCCAGTACTTC.

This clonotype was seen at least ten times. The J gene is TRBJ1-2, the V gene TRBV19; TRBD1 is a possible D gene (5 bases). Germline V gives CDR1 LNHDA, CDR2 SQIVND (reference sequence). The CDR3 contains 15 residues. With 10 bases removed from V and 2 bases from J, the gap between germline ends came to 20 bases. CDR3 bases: TGTGCCACCGCAACACAGGTGTGGGTAAACTATGGCTACACCTTC. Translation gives CATATQVWVNYGYTF.

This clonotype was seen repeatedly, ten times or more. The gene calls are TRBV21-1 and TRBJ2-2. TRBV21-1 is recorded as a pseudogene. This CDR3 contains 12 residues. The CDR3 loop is CASSSGTGELFF. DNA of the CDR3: TGTGCCAGCAGCTCGGGGACCGGGGAGCTGTTTTTT.

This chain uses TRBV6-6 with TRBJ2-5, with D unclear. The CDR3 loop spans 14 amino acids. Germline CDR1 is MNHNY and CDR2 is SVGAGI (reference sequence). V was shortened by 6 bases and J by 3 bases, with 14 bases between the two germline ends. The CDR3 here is CASSDIFSEETQYF. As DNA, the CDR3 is TGTGCCAGCAGCGACATTTTCTCGGAAGAGACCCAGTACTTC.

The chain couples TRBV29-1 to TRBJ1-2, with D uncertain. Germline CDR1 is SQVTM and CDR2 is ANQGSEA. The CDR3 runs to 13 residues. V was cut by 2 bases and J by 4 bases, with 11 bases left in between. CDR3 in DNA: TGCAGCGTTGAAAACTGGGGTACCTATGGCTACACCTTC. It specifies CSVENWGTYGYTF.

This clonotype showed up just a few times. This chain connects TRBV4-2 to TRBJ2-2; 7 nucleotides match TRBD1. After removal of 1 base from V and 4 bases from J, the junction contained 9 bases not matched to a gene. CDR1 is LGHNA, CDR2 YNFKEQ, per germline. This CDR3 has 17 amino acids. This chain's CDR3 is CASSQVPGGRFTGELFF. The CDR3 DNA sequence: TGTGCCAGCAGCCAAGTCCCAGGGGGTCGTTTCACCGGGGAGCTGTTTTTT.

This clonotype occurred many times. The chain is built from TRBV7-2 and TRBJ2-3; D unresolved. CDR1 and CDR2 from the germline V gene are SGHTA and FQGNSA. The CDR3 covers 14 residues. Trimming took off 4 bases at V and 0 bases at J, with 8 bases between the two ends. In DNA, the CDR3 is TGTGCCAGCAGCTCCTACCTTAGCACAGATACGCAGTATTTT. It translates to CASSSYLSTDTQYF. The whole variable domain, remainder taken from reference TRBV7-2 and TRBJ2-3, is GAGVSQSPSNKVTEKGKDVELRCDPISGHTALYWYRQSLGQGLEFLIYFQGNSAPDKSGLPSDRFSAERTGGSVSTLTIQRTQQEDSAVYLCASSSYLSTDTQYFGPGTRLTVL.

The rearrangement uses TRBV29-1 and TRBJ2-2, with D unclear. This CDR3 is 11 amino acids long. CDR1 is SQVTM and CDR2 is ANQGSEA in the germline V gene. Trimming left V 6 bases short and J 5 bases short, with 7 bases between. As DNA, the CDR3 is TGCAGCGTCCTCGAAACCGGGGAGCTGTTTTTT. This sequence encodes CSVLETGELFF.

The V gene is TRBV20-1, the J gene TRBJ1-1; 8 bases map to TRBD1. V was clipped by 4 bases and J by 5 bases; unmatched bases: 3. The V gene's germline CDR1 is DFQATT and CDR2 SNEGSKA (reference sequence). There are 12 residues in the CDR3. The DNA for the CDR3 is TGCAGTGCTATCAGGGGGCAGACTGAAGCTTTCTTT. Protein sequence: CSAIRGQTEAFF.

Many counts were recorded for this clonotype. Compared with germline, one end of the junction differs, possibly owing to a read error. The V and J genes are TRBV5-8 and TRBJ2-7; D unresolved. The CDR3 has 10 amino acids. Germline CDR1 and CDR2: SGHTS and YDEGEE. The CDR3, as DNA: TGTGCCAGCAGGTTGGGAGAGCAGTACTTC. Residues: CASRLGEQYF.

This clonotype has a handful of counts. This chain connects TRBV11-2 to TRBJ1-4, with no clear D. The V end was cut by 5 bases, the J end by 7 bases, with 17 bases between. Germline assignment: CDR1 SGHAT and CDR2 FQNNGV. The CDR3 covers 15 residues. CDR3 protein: CASSGTGEATEKLFF. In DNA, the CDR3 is TGTGCCAGCAGCGGTACGGGTGAGGCGACTGAAAAACTGTTTTTT.

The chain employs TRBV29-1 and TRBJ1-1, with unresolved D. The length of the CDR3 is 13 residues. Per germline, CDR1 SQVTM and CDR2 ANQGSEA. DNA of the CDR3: TGCATCGCGAGTCGGGCTCCGAACACTGAAGCTTTCTTT. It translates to CIASRAPNTEAFF. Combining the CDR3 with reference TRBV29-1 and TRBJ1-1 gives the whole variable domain SAVISQKPSRDICQRGTSLTIQCQVDSQVTMMFWYRQQPGQSLTLIATANQGSEATYESGFVIDKFPISRPNLTFSTLTVSNMSPEDSSIYLCIASRAPNTEAFFGQGTRLTVV.

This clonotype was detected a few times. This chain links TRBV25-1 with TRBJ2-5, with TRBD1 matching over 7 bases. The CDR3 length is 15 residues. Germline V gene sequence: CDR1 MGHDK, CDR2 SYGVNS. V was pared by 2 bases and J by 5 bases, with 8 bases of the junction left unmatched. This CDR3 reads CASSEPARGQETQYF. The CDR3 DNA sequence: TGTGCCAGCAGTGAACCCGCTAGGGGGCAGGAGACCCAGTACTTC. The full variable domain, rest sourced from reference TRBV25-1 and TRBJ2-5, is EADIYQTPRYLVIGTGKKITLECSQTMGHDKMYWYQQDPGMELHLIHYSYGVNSTEKGDLSSESTVSRIRTEHFPLTLESARPSHTSQYLCASSEPARGQETQYFGPGTRLLVL.

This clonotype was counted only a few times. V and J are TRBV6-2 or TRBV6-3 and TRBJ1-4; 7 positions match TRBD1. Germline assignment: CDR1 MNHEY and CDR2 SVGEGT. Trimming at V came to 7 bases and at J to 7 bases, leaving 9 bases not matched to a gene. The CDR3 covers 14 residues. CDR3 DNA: TGTGCCAGCACCTCGACAGGGTCGCTTGAAAAACTGTTTTTT. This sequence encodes CASTSTGSLEKLFF.

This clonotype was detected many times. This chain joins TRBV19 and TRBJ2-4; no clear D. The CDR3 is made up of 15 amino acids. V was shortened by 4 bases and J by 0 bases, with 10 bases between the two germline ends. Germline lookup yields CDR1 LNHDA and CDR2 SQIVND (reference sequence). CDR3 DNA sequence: TGTGCCAGTAGTACAGGTATTATAGCCAAAAACATTCAGTACTTC. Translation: CASSTGIIAKNIQYF.

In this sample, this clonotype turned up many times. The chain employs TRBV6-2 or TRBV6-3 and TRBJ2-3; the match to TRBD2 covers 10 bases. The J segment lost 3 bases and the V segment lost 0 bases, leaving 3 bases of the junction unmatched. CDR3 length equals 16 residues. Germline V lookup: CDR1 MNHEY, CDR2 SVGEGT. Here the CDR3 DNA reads TGTGCCAGCAGTTACTCCACGGGACTAGCGACAGATACGCAGTATTTT. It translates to CASSYSTGLATDTQYF.

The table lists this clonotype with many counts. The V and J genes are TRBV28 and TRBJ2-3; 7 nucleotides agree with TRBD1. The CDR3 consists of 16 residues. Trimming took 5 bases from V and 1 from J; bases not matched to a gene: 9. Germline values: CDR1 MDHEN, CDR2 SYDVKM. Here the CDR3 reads CASSPTGVFGTDTQYF. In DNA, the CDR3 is TGTGCCAGCAGTCCCACAGGGGTTTTCGGCACAGATACGCAGTATTTT.

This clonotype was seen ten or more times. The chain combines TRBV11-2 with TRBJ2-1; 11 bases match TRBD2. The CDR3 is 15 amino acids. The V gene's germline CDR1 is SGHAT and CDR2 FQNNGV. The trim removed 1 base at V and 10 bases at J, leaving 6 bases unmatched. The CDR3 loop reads CASSLVSGGAAEQFF. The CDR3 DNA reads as TGTGCCAGCAGCTTAGTTAGCGGGGGGGCGGCGGAGCAGTTCTTC.

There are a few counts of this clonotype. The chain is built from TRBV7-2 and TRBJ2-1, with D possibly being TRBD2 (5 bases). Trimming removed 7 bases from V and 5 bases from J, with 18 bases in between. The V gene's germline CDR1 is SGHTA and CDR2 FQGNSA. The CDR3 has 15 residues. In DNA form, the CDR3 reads TGTGCCAGCAACCCTAGACTAAGCGGAAACAATGAGCAGTTCTTC. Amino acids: CASNPRLSGNNEQFF.

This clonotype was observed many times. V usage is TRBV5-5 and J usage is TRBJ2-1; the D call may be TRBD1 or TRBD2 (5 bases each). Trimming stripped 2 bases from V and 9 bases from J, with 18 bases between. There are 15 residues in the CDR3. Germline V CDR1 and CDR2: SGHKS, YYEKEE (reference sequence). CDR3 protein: CASSFTGTPGPEQFF. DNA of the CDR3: TGTGCCAGCAGCTTCACCGGGACCCCCGGCCCTGAGCAGTTCTTC.

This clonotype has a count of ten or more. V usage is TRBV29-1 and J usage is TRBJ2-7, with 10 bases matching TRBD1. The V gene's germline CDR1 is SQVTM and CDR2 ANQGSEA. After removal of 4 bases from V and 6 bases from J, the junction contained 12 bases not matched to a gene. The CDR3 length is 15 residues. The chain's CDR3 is CSVVRGTGVTSEQYF. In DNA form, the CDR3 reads TGCAGCGTTGTAAGGGGGACAGGGGTTACTAGCGAGCAGTACTTC.

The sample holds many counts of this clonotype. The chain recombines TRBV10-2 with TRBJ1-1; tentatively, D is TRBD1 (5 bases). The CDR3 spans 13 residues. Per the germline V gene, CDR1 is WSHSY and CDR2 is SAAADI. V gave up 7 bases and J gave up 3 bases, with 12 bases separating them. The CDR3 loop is CASMPGIYTEAFF. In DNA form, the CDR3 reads TGCGCCAGCATGCCAGGGATATACACTGAAGCTTTCTTT.

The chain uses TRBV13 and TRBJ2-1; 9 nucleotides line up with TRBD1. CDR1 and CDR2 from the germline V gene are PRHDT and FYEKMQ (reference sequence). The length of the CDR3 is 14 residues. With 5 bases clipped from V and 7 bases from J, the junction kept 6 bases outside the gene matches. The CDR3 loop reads CASSGDRDGNEQFF. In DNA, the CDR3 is TGTGCCAGCAGCGGGGACAGGGATGGGAATGAGCAGTTCTTC.

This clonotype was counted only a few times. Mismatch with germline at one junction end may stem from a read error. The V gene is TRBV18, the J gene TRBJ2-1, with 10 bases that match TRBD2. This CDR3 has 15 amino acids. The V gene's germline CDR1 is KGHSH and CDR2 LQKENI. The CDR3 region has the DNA TGTGCCAGCTCCCCACTAGCGGGAATCTACAATGAGCAGTTCTTC. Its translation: CASSPLAGIYNEQFF.